The 4 T cell receptor beta chains given below trace back to one sample, sequenced in a study of blood T cell repertoires in COVID-19. Sequencing was performed with immunoSEQ multiplex PCR; in TCRdb, only in-frame clones are kept and a portion is missing. The sample records 200,000 to 250,000 clones, around 86% being singletons. Material: PBMCs or T cells enriched from blood (not recorded which). These TCRs come from a woman aged 40 to 50 with acute COVID-19.

This clone was seen many times. The chain employs TRBV19 and TRBJ2-7; D unresolved. Germline CDR1 is LNHDA and CDR2 is SQIVND (reference sequence). CDR3 length equals 12 residues. The V gene lost 7 bases and the J gene lost 3 bases, with 10 bases spanning the gap. CDR3 coding DNA: TGTGCCAGTACCGACTCCGACTACGAGCAGTACTTC. This gives the protein CASTDSDYEQYF.

J is TRBJ1-1 and V is TRBV3-1 (or the pseudogene TRBV3-2); D possibly corresponds to TRBD1 (6 bases). The CDR3 sequence is 15 residues long. Germline-derived CDR1 and CDR2 are LGHDT and YNNKEL (reference sequence). The V end lost 2 bases, the J end lost 4 bases, and 14 bases lay between the germline ends. The CDR3 sequence: CASSQPTGSRTEAFF. CDR3 DNA sequence: TGTGCCAGCAGCCAACCTACAGGGTCGCGCACTGAAGCTTTCTTT.

This clone was counted a single time. The chain joins TRBV19 to TRBJ1-1; the D is unclear. From germline, CDR1 is LNHDA and CDR2 SQIVND (reference sequence). The CDR3 length is 13 residues. V was cut by 6 bases and J by 1 base, with 9 bases left in between. The CDR3 DNA sequence: TGTGCCAGTAGGGCCCACACGAACACTGAAGCTTTCTTT. Translated: CASRAHTNTEAFF.

This clone came up once. The chain recombines TRBV2 with TRBJ1-2, with a tentative D call TRBD1 (5 bases). CDR1 is SNHLY and CDR2 is FYNNEI in the germline V gene. This CDR3 comprises 13 residues. V lost 8 bases, J lost 5 bases, and 15 bases lay in between. CDR3 protein: CASGLQGEYGYTF. Written as DNA, the CDR3 is TGTGCCAGCGGGTTGCAGGGCGAATATGGCTACACCTTC.